Below, 23 T cell receptor beta chains from the same sample are listed, as sequenced in a study of T cells in tuberculosis. Time point: new active TB diagnosis, blood taken before or within 7 days of starting treatment. Sequencing was performed with immunoSEQ multiplex PCR; in TCRdb, only in-frame clones are kept and a portion is missing. Here the sample spans 30,000 to 40,000 clones, 93% being singletons. The sample here was PBMCs, taken at tuberculosis diagnosis. All receptors come from an adult with tuberculosis.

V is TRBV29-1 and J is TRBJ1-1; D unclear. V was trimmed by 0 bases and J by 1 base, leaving 6 bases between them. The CDR3 extends over 13 amino acids. Germline V CDR1 and CDR2: SQVTM, ANQGSEA. The CDR3 region has the DNA TGCAGCGTTGAAGAGGGCAGGAACACTGAAGCTTTCTTT. Translated, it gives CSVEEGRNTEAFF.

In its sample, this clone was seen a few times. The V call is TRBV29-1, the J call TRBJ2-7, with TRBD1 matching 11 bases. V dropped 7 bases and J dropped 0; count of bases not matched to a gene: 23. The CDR3 totals 20 residues. CDR1 SQVTM and CDR2 ANQGSEA come from the germline V gene. The CDR3: CSATRKTSGTGGTISYEQYF. In nucleotides, the CDR3 is TGCAGCGCCACACGAAAAACCTCCGGGACAGGGGGAACCATCTCCTACGAGCAGTACTTC.

The V and J genes are TRBV5-6 and TRBJ2-1; tentatively, D is TRBD1 (6 bases). The CDR3 consists of 12 residues. Between the trimmed V and J ends, which lost 4 bases and 7 bases, there was a span of 9 bases. CDR1 is SGHDT, CDR2 YYEEEE, per germline. The DNA for the CDR3 is TGTGCCAGCAGCGCTCAGGGGAATGAGCAGTTCTTC. As protein: CASSAQGNEQFF. The full variable domain, rest sourced from reference TRBV5-6 and TRBJ2-1, is DAGVTQSPTHLIKTRGQQVTLRCSPKSGHDTVSWYQQALGQGPQFIFQYYEEEERQRGNFPDRFSGHQFPNYSSELNVNALLLGDSALYLCASSAQGNEQFFGPGTRLTVL.

The chain employs TRBV7-9 and TRBJ2-7; TRBD1 agrees at 7 bases. V was clipped by 2 bases and J by 4 bases; unmatched bases: 8. The CDR3 sequence is 15 residues long. From germline, CDR1 is SEHNR and CDR2 FQNEAQ (reference sequence). CDR3 loop: CASSLQAGGGYEQYF. DNA for the CDR3: TGTGCCAGCAGCTTACAGGCAGGGGGTGGGTACGAGCAGTACTTC.

This chain joins TRBV27 and TRBJ2-5, with 15 bases fitting TRBD2. With 5 bases clipped from V and 4 bases from J, the junction kept 8 bases outside the gene matches. Germline V CDR1 and CDR2: MNHEY, SMNVEV (reference sequence). The CDR3 consists of 17 residues. This chain's CDR3 is CASSAPGLAGGLETQYF. DNA of the CDR3: TGTGCCAGCAGTGCCCCGGGACTAGCGGGAGGATTAGAGACCCAGTACTTC.

The table lists this clone with a count of one. The CDR3: CASSIYRETEAFF. The CDR3 DNA reads TGTGCCAGTAGTATATACAGGGAAACTGAAGCTTTCTTT. The J gene is TRBJ1-1, the V gene TRBV19, with D possibly TRBD1 on 6 matching bases. Trimming stripped 2 bases from V and 5 bases from J, with 9 bases between. The CDR3 has 13 residues. Germline V gene sequence: CDR1 LNHDA, CDR2 SQIVND (reference sequence).

V is TRBV27 and J is TRBJ2-7, with TRBD2 identical over 12 bases. The germline gives CDR1 MNHEY, CDR2 SMNVEV (reference sequence). J lost 2 bases, V lost 4 bases, and 3 bases had no gene match. The CDR3 is made up of 15 amino acids. CDR3 region: CASSSLAGGAYEQYF. DNA of the CDR3: TGTGCCAGCAGTTCTCTAGCGGGGGGGGCCTACGAGCAGTACTTC.

The chain links TRBV5-1 to TRBJ2-4; maybe TRBD2 (5 bases). The germline V gene has CDR1 SGHRS and CDR2 YFSETQ. V was pared by 4 bases and J by 8 bases, with 22 bases between. The CDR3 covers 16 residues. Written as DNA, the CDR3 is TGCGCCAGCAGCGCTAACGGACTTACCAGAGAGGACATTCAGTACTTC. It translates to CASSANGLTREDIQYF.

The rearrangement joins TRBV7-2 to TRBJ2-3; TRBD2 agrees at 7 bases. Trimming removed 3 bases from V and 1 base from J; junction bases left unmatched: 7. Germline values: CDR1 SGHTA, CDR2 FQGNSA. This CDR3 spans 16 amino acids. The CDR3 loop reads CASSFERGVGTDTQYF. DNA for the CDR3: TGTGCCAGCAGCTTCGAGCGGGGTGTGGGCACAGATACGCAGTATTTT.

The rearrangement uses TRBV6-1 and TRBJ1-2, with TRBD1 matching over 7 bases. The CDR3 has 15 amino acids. The J segment lost 1 base and the V segment lost 2 bases, leaving 4 bases of the junction unmatched. Germline loops: CDR1 MNHNS, CDR2 SASEGT. The CDR3 region is CASSERQGDNYGYTF. DNA for the CDR3: TGTGCCAGCAGTGAACGCCAGGGGGATAACTATGGCTACACCTTC.

This chain joins TRBV7-6 and TRBJ1-1; TRBD1 agrees at 7 bases. V was clipped by 3 bases and J by 9 bases; unmatched bases: 10. The CDR3 is made up of 14 amino acids. CDR1 and CDR2 from the germline V gene are SGHVS and FNYEAQ. The DNA of the CDR3 is TGTGCCAGCAGCTTGGATACAGGGGACTTGAAAGCTTTCTTT. Its protein product is CASSLDTGDLKAFF.

This chain links TRBV7-2 with TRBJ2-5, with D perhaps TRBD2 (6 bases). Trimming removed 4 bases at V and 4 bases at J, with 16 bases between. CDR1 and CDR2 (germline): SGHTA, FQGNSA. CDR3 length equals 15 residues. CDR3 protein: CASSSLADGVETQYF. CDR3 sequence (DNA): TGTGCCAGCAGCTCGTTAGCGGATGGGGTAGAGACCCAGTACTTC.

The genes are TRBV2 and TRBJ1-1; 9 nucleotides align to TRBD1. V was pared by 3 bases and J by 6 bases, with 8 bases of the junction left unmatched. CDR3 length: 15 amino acids. Germline loops: CDR1 SNHLY, CDR2 FYNNEI. The CDR3 here is CASSDLGTGSPEAFF. CDR3 DNA: TGTGCCAGCAGTGACCTCGGGACAGGGTCCCCTGAAGCTTTCTTT.

CDR3 sequence reads: CASSSFRTYSSYEQYF. The CDR3 nucleotides are TGTGCCAGCAGTTCCTTTCGGACATACAGCTCCTACGAGCAGTACTTC. This chain links TRBV28 with TRBJ2-7; a possible D gene is TRBD1 (5 bases). This CDR3 contains 16 residues. Germline CDR1 MDHEN, CDR2 SYDVKM. The ends were cut back, 4 bases at V and 0 bases at J, with 16 bases in the middle.

This sequence joins TRBV4-2 and TRBJ2-7, with D maybe TRBD2 (6 bases). V lost 2 bases and J 0 bases, leaving 14 bases between the germline ends. The CDR3 covers 16 residues. From germline, CDR1 is LGHNA and CDR2 YNFKEQ. The CDR3 coding sequence is TGTGCCAGCAGCCAAAAAGACGCGGGGAGCTCCTACGAGCAGTACTTC. It is translated as CASSQKDAGSSYEQYF.

This clone was counted a single time. Germline and junction disagree at one end, which may indicate a read error. The rearrangement links TRBV11-2 to TRBJ1-2; D might be TRBD1 (5 bases). The germline V gene has CDR1 SGHAT and CDR2 FQNNGV. This CDR3 has 11 amino acids. The CDR3, as DNA: TGTGCCAGCGGCTTGGGGCATGGCTACACCTTC. It specifies CASGLGHGYTF.

The rearrangement joins TRBV2 to TRBJ1-2; 11 bases line up with TRBD1. From germline, CDR1 is SNHLY and CDR2 FYNNEI. The length of the CDR3 is 16 residues. The V and J ends lost 6 bases and 1 base, in that order; junction bases with no gene match: 7. The CDR3 sequence: CASSGDRGAYNYGYTF. The CDR3 DNA reads as TGTGCCAGCAGCGGGGACAGGGGGGCATATAACTATGGCTACACCTTC.

The CDR3 region is CASRAAGVGYNEQFF. In DNA form, the CDR3 reads TGCGCCAGCAGAGCAGCGGGAGTGGGGTACAATGAGCAGTTCTTC. J is TRBJ2-1 and V is TRBV4-1, with 8 bases lining up with TRBD2. In germline, CDR1 is MGHRA, CDR2 YSYEKL. The CDR3 runs to 15 residues. The V gene end was trimmed by 6 bases and the J gene end by 4 bases; junction bases not matched to a gene: 8.

This clone has just one count. This chain uses TRBV7-2 with TRBJ2-2, with unresolved D. V lost 3 bases, J lost 5 bases, and 4 bases lay in between. The CDR3 is 12 amino acids. CDR1 is SGHTA and CDR2 is FQGNSA in the germline V gene. This chain's CDR3 is CASSFYTGELFF. As DNA, the CDR3 is TGTGCCAGCAGCTTTTATACCGGGGAGCTGTTTTTT. Variable domain in full (rest from reference TRBV7-2 and TRBJ2-2): GAGVSQSPSNKVTEKGKDVELRCDPISGHTALYWYRQSLGQGLEFLIYFQGNSAPDKSGLPSDRFSAERTGGSVSTLTIQRTQQEDSAVYLCASSFYTGELFFGEGSRLTVL.

This chain joins TRBV5-4 and TRBJ2-5; 8 bases fit TRBD1. J gave up 5 bases and V 4 bases, and 19 bases lay outside the gene matches. Germline CDR1 reads SGHNT; CDR2 reads YYREEE (reference sequence). The CDR3 sequence is 18 residues long. The CDR3 spells CASSPGGLDRARRETQYF. The CDR3 DNA follows: TGTGCCAGCAGCCCGGGTGGCTTGGACAGGGCTCGGAGGGAGACCCAGTACTTC.

The J gene is TRBJ2-5, the V gene TRBV9; the D gene is possibly TRBD2 (7 bases). This CDR3 has 16 amino acids. Germline V gene lookup returns CDR1 SGDLS and CDR2 YYNGEE. V was cut by 0 bases and J by 7 bases, with 19 bases left in between. The CDR3 DNA sequence: TGTGCCAGCAGCGTAGATCTGGCGGGGGCCGGCCGGACCCAGTACTTC. Residues: CASSVDLAGAGRTQYF.

CDR3 amino acids: CAWRIEGNTGELFF. CDR3 nucleotides: TGTGCCTGGAGAATAGAGGGCAACACCGGGGAGCTGTTTTTT. The chain is built from TRBV30 and TRBJ2-2; tentatively, D is TRBD2 (5 bases). Deletions cut 3 bases from V and 2 bases from J, with 10 bases between. Germline V gene data show CDR1 as GTSNPN and CDR2 as SVGIG (reference sequence). CDR3 length: 14 residues.

The chain recombines TRBV9 with TRBJ1-1; D is uncertain. This CDR3 comprises 13 residues. In germline, CDR1 is SGDLS, CDR2 YYNGEE. V lost 0 bases to trimming and J lost 2 bases, with 5 bases between them. CDR3 protein: CASSVGPNTEAFF. Written as DNA, the CDR3 is TGTGCCAGCAGCGTAGGGCCTAACACTGAAGCTTTCTTT.